A single sample is the source of the 9 T cell receptor beta chains below, sequenced in a study of blood T cell repertoires in COVID-19. Sequencing was performed with immunoSEQ multiplex PCR; in TCRdb, only in-frame clones are kept and a portion is missing. The sample records around 140,000 clones, 80% to 90% being singletons. Sequences were obtained from peripheral blood. These receptors were collected from a man in his fifties or sixties with active or convalescent COVID-19.

The V gene is TRBV28, the J gene TRBJ2-3; 9 bases agree with TRBD1. The CDR3 is 17 amino acids. Germline V lookup: CDR1 MDHEN, CDR2 SYDVKM. The V segment lost 3 bases and the J segment 0 bases; nucleotides outside the gene matches: 7. CDR3 residues: CASSFPRDRASTDTQYF. CDR3 sequence (DNA): TGTGCCAGCAGTTTCCCCCGGGACAGGGCTAGCACAGATACGCAGTATTTT. The full variable domain, completed using reference TRBV28 and TRBJ2-3, is DVKVTQSSRYLVKRTGEKVFLECVQDMDHENMFWYRQDPGLGLRLIYFSYDVKMKEKGDIPEGYSVSREKKERFSLILESASTNQTSMYLCASSFPRDRASTDTQYFGPGTRLTVL.

The sample holds one count of this clone. This chain uses TRBV19 with TRBJ2-3; no firm D call. Germline CDR1 is LNHDA and CDR2 is SQIVND (reference sequence). Trimming stripped 5 bases from V and 0 bases from J, with 9 bases between. There are 14 residues in the CDR3. CDR3 bases: TGTGCCAGTAGTCAACCAGGTAGCACAGATACGCAGTATTTT. Translated, it gives CASSQPGSTDTQYF.

V and J are TRBV5-1 and TRBJ2-2; 8 bases agree with TRBD1. Germline values: CDR1 SGHRS, CDR2 YFSETQ. The CDR3 runs to 16 residues. The J segment lost 1 base and the V segment lost 0 bases, leaving 2 bases of the junction unmatched. CDR3: CASSLVGTGNTGELFF. CDR3 DNA sequence: TGCGCCAGCAGCTTGGTTGGGACAGGGAACACCGGGGAGCTGTTTTTT.

The rearrangement uses TRBV3-1 (or the pseudogene TRBV3-2) and TRBJ1-1, with D possibly TRBD1 on 6 matching bases. The CDR3 has 15 amino acids. V lost 3 bases and J lost 3, with 14 bases in between. The germline CDR1 and CDR2 sequences are LGHDT and YNNKEL (reference sequence). The CDR3 DNA sequence: TGTGCCAGCAGCCACTCAGGTAGGGGGTACACTGAAGCTTTCTTT. Amino acids: CASSHSGRGYTEAFF.

J is TRBJ2-2 and V is TRBV10-2; 7 bases are shared with TRBD2. Germline loops: CDR1 WSHSY, CDR2 SAAADI. The ends lost 6 bases at V and 3 bases at J; junction bases unmatched: 10. The CDR3 is made up of 16 amino acids. The CDR3 DNA reads TGCGCCAGCAGAAGCTGGACTAGAAGTTACACCGGGGAGCTGTTTTTT. Protein sequence: CASRSWTRSYTGELFF.

This chain connects TRBV11-2 to TRBJ1-1, with D hard to call. The CDR3 length is 13 residues. CDR1 is SGHAT and CDR2 is FQNNGV in the germline V gene. Trimming took 1 base from V and 1 from J, leaving 4 bases between them. The CDR3 DNA is TGTGCCAGCAGCTTAGGGGCGAACACTGAAGCTTTCTTT. The encoded protein is CASSLGANTEAFF.

The chain combines TRBV7-8 with TRBJ1-6; TRBD1 matches at 8 bases. This CDR3 has 16 amino acids. V lost 2 bases, J lost 6 bases, and 6 bases stayed unmatched. In germline, CDR1 is SGHVS, CDR2 FQNEAQ. For the CDR3, the DNA is TGTGCCAGCAGCTTACCAGAGGACAGGGTTAATTCACCCCTCCACTTT. The encoded protein is CASSLPEDRVNSPLHF.

V is TRBV12-5 and J is TRBJ1-1; 8 bases map to TRBD1. V shed 1 base, J shed 4 bases, and the junction held 8 bases outside the gene matches. The CDR3 consists of 16 residues. Per germline, CDR1 LGHNT and CDR2 FRNRAP. CDR3 sequence (DNA): TGTGCTAGTGGTTTGGCGGCCGGGACAGGTGGCACTGAAGCTTTCTTT. Encoded protein: CASGLAAGTGGTEAFF.

The chain is built from TRBV7-8 and TRBJ1-4; maybe TRBD1 (5 bases). V was pared by 1 base and J by 0 bases, with 18 bases between. The germline CDR1 and CDR2 sequences are SGHVS and FQNEAQ. The CDR3 is 19 residues long. The CDR3 DNA reads as TGTGCCAGCAGCTTAGTCTGGCAGGGAAAAGCCGCAACTAATGAAAAACTGTTTTTT. This codes for CASSLVWQGKAATNEKLFF. Full variable domain (remainder filled in from reference TRBV7-8 and TRBJ1-4): GAGVSQSPRYKVAKRGQDVALRCDPISGHVSLFWYQQALGQGPEFLTYFQNEAQLDKSGLPSDRFFAERPEGSVSTLKIQRTQQEDSAVYLCASSLVWQGKAATNEKLFFGSGTQLSVL.